The 3 T cell receptor beta chains presented below share a single source sample, sequenced in a study of quantifying T cell responses using KT2 cells. On the study more broadly: cDNA was made from DNase-treated RNA using alpha and beta constant primers.

Each cDNA got a UMI-containing oligo ligated at its 3' end. An equimolar mix of RC1.1 and RC1.2 primed the beta chain across TRBC1 and TRBC2. TCRdb reprocessed the UMI-ligation and nested PCR reads via MiXCR and lists one record per CDR3 protein. The repertoire holds around 50,000 distinct CDR3 sequences, with 11% as singletons. Specimen: PBMCs spiked with cells of the T cell clone KT2. Every receptor here comes from a human donor.

The table lists this clonotype with a few counts. J is TRBJ2-1 and V is TRBV4-2; D assignment may be TRBD1 or TRBD2 (5 bases each). Deletions cut 0 bases from V and 3 bases from J, with 12 bases between. The CDR3 loop spans 16 amino acids. Looked up from germline, CDR1 is LGHNA and CDR2 is YNFKEQ. CDR3 DNA: TGTGCCAGCAGCCAAGATGGGGGAGCAGACTACAATGAGCAGTTCTTC. Its translation: CASSQDGGADYNEQFF.

In this sample, this clonotype turned up many times. The rearrangement links TRBV7-6 to TRBJ2-2, with D maybe TRBD1 (5 bases). The CDR3 has 16 residues. Trimming cost V 3 bases and J 3 bases, with 14 bases left between them. Per germline, CDR1 SGHVS and CDR2 FNYEAQ. The CDR3: CASSLTVSLDTGELFF. Written as DNA, the CDR3 is TGTGCCAGCAGCTTGACAGTTTCGTTGGACACCGGGGAGCTGTTTTTT.

This clonotype came up many times. The rearrangement uses TRBV29-1 and TRBJ2-1; D is tentatively TRBD1 or TRBD2 (5 bases each). V was shortened by 2 bases and J by 9 bases, with 8 bases between the two germline ends. The CDR3 runs to 11 residues. Germline CDR1 reads SQVTM; CDR2 reads ANQGSEA. Written as DNA, the CDR3 is TGCAGCGTTGAATGGGGGTTTGAGCAGTTCTTC. It yields the protein CSVEWGFEQFF.